This T cell receptor beta chain was documented in a study of T cells in localized non-small cell lung cancer. Assay used: immunoSEQ multiplex PCR; TCRdb lists only in-frame clones, some missing. The table records about 1,300 clones, 20% to 25% of them present only once. The study, taken as a whole, reports: Sequencing covered just one tumor region, so heterogeneity cannot be ruled out. Highest T cell clonality was seen in uninvolved adjacent lung, surpassing that measured in tumor.

This CDR3 comprises 14 residues. Per the germline V gene, CDR1 is SQVTM and CDR2 is ANQGSEA. The V and J ends lost 7 bases and 9 bases, in that order; junction bases with no gene match: 16. This clone was observed a few times. The target antigen is unknown. The rearrangement joins TRBV29-1 to TRBJ1-1; 8 nucleotides align to TRBD1. The receptor was isolated from a woman aged 40-69 years with stage II lung adenocarcinoma. Sequenced here: normal lung tissue next to the tumor, sampled before any cancer treatment. The CDR3 here is CSAPHLGQEGKAFF. The CDR3 DNA is TGCAGCGCACCTCATCTGGGACAGGAGGGGAAAGCTTTCTTT. Full variable domain (outside the CDR3, taken from reference TRBV29-1 and TRBJ1-1): SAVISQKPSRDICQRGTSLTIQCQVDSQVTMMFWYRQQPGQSLTLIATANQGSEATYESGFVIDKFPISRPNLTFSTLTVSNMSPEDSSIYLCSAPHLGQEGKAFFGQGTRLTVV.